This TCR beta chain is from a study of T cells in Graves' hyperthyroidism and ophthalmopathy. The V gene's germline CDR1 is SQVTM and CDR2 ANQGSEA. The CDR3 is made up of 12 amino acids. With V trimmed by 4 bases and J by 3 bases, 3 bases remained unmatched. This clonotype was observed a single time. The antigen is unknown. RNA transcripts were the template for amplifying TCR beta CDR3 regions. A first-round RT-PCR of the TCR CDR3 used the HTBI primer set. Using its own MiXCR run on the multiplex PCR reads, TCRdb lists one record per CDR3 protein. Of more than 500,000 distinct CDR3 sequences listed, just over 45% are singletons. Exclusion of a patient resulted from uncontrolled infection, other autoimmune disease, pregnancy or lactation. Based on clinical symptoms, serum thyroxine and TRAb, thyroid ultrasound and orbital computed tomography, diagnoses were reached. General observations from the study: Most thyroid clonotypes expanded above 0.001 appeared in blood too.

The sequence derives from an adult woman with Graves' disease, either hyperthyroidism or ophthalmopathy (not recorded which). The rearrangement uses TRBV29-1 and TRBJ2-7; the match to TRBD1 covers 7 bases. Sequencing input: peripheral blood or thyroid tissue (not recorded which). The CDR3 DNA sequence: TGCAGCGTTGGACAGGGCGTCTACGAGCAGTACTTC. Its translation is CSVGQGVYEQYF.